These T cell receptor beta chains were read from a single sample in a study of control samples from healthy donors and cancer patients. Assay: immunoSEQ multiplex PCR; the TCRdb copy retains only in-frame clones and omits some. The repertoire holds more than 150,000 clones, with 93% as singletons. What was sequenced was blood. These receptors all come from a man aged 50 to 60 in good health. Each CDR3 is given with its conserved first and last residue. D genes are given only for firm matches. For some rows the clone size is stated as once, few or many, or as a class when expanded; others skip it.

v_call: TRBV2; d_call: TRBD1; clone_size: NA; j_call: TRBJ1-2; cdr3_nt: TGTGCCAGCAGTCCTACACAGGGGGGAGAGGGCTACACCTTC; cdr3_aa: CASSPTQGGEGYTF
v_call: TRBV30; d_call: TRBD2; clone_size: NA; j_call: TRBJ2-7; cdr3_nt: TGTGCCTGGAGTGTACTGTCGGGGGGGGAAGGGAAGCAGTACTTC; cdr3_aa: CAWSVLSGGEGKQYF
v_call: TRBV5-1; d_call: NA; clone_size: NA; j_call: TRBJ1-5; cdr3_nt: TGCGCCAGCAGTCCTTTCCCAAATAGCAATCAGCCCCAGCATTTT; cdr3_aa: CASSPFPNSNQPQHF
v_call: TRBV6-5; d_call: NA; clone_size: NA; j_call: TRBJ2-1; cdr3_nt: TGTGCCAGCAGTTACTCGATTGGCGATTACAATGAGCAGTTCTTC; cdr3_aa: CASSYSIGDYNEQFF
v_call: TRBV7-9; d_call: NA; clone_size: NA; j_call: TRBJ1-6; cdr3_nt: TGTGCCAGCAGCTTATCCGACCAACCCCTCCACTTT; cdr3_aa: CASSLSDQPLHF
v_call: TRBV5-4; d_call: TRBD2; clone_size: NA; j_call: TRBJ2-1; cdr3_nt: TGTGCCAGCAGCTTGGCTCGGACTAGCGGCAATGAGCAGTTCTTC; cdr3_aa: CASSLARTSGNEQFF
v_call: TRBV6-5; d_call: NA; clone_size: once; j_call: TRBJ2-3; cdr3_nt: TGTGCCAGCGGGCAGGGGTCCACAGATACGCAGTATTTT; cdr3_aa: CASGQGSTDTQYF
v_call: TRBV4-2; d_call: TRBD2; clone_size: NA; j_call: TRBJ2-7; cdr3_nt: TGTGCCAGCAGCCACCCTAGCGGAACCACCTACGAGCAGTACTTC; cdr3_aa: CASSHPSGTTYEQYF
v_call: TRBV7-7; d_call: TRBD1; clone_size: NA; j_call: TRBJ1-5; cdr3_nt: TGTGCTAGCAGCTTAGAATTCAGGGGGACAGGGGGCAATCAGCCCCAGCATTTT; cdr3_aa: CASSLEFRGTGGNQPQHF
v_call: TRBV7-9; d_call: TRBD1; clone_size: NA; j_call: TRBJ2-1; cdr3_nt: TGTGCCAGCAGCTCTGGGACAGGCTCGAGCAATGAGCAGTTCTTC; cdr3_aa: CASSSGTGSSNEQFF
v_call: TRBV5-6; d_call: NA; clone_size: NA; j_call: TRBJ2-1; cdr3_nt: TGTGCCAGCAGCTTGAACAATCTGTGGAATGAGCAGTTCTTC; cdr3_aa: CASSLNNLWNEQFF
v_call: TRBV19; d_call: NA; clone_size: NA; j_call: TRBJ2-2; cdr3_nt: TGTGCCAGTAGTATAGGGGCGATTAACACCGGGGAGCTGTTTTTT; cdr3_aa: CASSIGAINTGELFF
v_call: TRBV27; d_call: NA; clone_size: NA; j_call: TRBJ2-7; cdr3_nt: TGTGCCAGCAGGCGGGACTTCCAGAGCTCCTACGAGCAGTACTTC; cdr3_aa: CASRRDFQSSYEQYF
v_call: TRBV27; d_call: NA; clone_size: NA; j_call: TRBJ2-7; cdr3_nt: TGTGCCAGCAGTTTAAACCCACCTTCGGTATACGAGCAGTACTTC; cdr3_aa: CASSLNPPSVYEQYF
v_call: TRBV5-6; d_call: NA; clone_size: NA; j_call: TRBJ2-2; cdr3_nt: TGTGCCAGCAGCGGCTCGCAGGGTTTCGGGGAGCTGTTTTTT; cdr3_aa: CASSGSQGFGELFF
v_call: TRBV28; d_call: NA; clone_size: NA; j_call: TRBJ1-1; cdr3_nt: TGTGCCAGCAGTTTCGTAACCCTGAACACTGAAGCTTTCTTT; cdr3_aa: CASSFVTLNTEAFF
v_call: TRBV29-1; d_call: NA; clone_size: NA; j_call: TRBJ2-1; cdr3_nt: TGCAGCGCCCTTCGGGAAGGCAATGAGCAGTTCTTC; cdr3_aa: CSALREGNEQFF
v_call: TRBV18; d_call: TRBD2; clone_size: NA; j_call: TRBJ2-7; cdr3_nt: TGTGCCAGCTCACCGGGGGGGTCAGCAGTCTACGAGCAGTACTTC; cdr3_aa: CASSPGGSAVYEQYF
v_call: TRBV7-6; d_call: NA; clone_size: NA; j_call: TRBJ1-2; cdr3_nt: TGTGCCAGCAGCTTAGGAGCCGGCAGGCAGCCCAGACGCTCTGGCTACACCTTC; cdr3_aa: CASSLGAGRQPRRSGYTF
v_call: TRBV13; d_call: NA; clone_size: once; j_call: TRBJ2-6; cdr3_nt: TGTGCCAGCAGCTTAGGAGGGGCTGGGGCCAACGTCCTGACTTTC; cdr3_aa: CASSLGGAGANVLTF
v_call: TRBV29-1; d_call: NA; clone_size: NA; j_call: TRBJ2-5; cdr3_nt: TGCAGCGTTGAAGATAACGGGCAGTACCAAGAGACCCAGTACTTC; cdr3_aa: CSVEDNGQYQETQYF
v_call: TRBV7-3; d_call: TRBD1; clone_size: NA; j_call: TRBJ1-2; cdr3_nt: TGTGCCAGCAGCCAGGGACAGGGTCATGGCTACACCTTC; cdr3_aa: CASSQGQGHGYTF
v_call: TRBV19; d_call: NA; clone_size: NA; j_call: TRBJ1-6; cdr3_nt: TGTGCCAGTAGTATTAGAGACTTGCGCTCCTATAATTCACCCCTCCACTTT; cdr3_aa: CASSIRDLRSYNSPLHF
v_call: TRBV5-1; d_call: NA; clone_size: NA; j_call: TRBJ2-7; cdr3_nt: TGCGCCAGCAGCCGAATCTCCCAGGGATCCGAGCAGTACTTC; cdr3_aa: CASSRISQGSEQYF
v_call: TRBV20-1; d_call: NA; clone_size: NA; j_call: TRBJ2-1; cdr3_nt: TGCAGTGCTAGTTGGAACAATGAGCAGTTCTTC; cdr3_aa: CSASWNNEQFF
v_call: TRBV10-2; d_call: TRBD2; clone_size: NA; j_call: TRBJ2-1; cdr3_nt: TGCGCCAGCAGCCTCACTAGCGGGAGAGAAGGTGAGCAGTTCTTC; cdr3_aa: CASSLTSGREGEQFF
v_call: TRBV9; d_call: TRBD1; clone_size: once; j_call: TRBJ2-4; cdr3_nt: TGTGCCAGCAGCGTTACGACAGGGTCAGGGAACATTCAGTACTTC; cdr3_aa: CASSVTTGSGNIQYF
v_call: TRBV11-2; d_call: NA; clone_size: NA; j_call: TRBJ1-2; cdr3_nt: TGTGCCAGCAGCTTAGAGACCCATGGCTACACCTTC; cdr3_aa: CASSLETHGYTF
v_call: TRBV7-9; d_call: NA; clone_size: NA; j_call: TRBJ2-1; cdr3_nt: TGTGCCAGCAGCCCAGACCCGTCCAATGAGCAGTTCTTC; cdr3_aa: CASSPDPSNEQFF
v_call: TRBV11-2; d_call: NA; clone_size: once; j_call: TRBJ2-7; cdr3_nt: TGTGCCAGCAGCCCAACGGGGGTCAGCGAGCAGTACTTC; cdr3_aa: CASSPTGVSEQYF
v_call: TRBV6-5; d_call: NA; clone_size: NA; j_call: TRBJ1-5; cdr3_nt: TGTGCCAGCAGGAAGGGCCGGAATAGCAATCAGCCCCAGCATTTT; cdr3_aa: CASRKGRNSNQPQHF
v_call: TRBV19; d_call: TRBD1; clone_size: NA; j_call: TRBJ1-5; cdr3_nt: TGTGCCAGTAGTATAGGTTTACACAGGGGAACGGGCAATCAGCCCCAGCATTTT; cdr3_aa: CASSIGLHRGTGNQPQHF
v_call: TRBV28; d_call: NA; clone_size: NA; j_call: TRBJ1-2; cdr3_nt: TGTGCCAGCAGTTTAGGGGCCTATGGCTACACCTTC; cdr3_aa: CASSLGAYGYTF
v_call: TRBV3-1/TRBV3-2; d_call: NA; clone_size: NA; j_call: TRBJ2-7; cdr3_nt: TGTGCCAGCAGCCGGGGAGGCTACGAGCAGTACTTC; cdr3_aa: CASSRGGYEQYF
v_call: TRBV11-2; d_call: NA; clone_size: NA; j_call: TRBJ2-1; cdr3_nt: TGTGCCAGCAGCTTAGGGGGCAGCTCCTACAATGAGCAGTTCTTC; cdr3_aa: CASSLGGSSYNEQFF
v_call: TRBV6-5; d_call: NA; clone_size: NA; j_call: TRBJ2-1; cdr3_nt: TGTGCCAGCAGGAAAGGGGGGGCGGTCAATGAGCAGTTCTTC; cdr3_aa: CASRKGGAVNEQFF
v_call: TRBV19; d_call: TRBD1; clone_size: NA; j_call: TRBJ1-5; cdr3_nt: TGTGCCAGTAGTAACCGGGACAGGGGAAGCAATCAGCCCCAGCATTTT; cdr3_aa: CASSNRDRGSNQPQHF
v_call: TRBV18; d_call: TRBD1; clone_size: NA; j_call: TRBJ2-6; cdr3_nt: TGTGCCAGCTCAATACAGGGGACTGGGGCCAACGTCCTGACTTTC; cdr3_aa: CASSIQGTGANVLTF
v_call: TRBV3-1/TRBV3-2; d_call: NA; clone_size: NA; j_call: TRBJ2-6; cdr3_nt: TGTGCCAGCAGCCAAGTTACTACCCTCTCTGGGGCCAACGTCCTGACTTTC; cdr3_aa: CASSQVTTLSGANVLTF
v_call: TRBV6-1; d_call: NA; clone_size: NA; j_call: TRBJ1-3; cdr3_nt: TGTGCCAGCAGTGAAGCCCTACGGGTGGCCCCTGGAAACACCATATATTTT; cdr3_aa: CASSEALRVAPGNTIYF
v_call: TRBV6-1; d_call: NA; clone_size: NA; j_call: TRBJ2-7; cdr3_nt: TGTGCCAGCAGTGAGTCAGGGGCATACTCCTACGAGCAGTACTTC; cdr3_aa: CASSESGAYSYEQYF
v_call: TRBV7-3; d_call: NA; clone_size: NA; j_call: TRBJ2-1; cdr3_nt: TGTGCCAGCAGCTTAACCAGCGGCTATACAAATGAGCAGTTCTTC; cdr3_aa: CASSLTSGYTNEQFF
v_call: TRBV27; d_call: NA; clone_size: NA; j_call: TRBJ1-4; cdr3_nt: TGTGCCAGCAGTTTAGCTTCTCCTCGGGCTGAAAAACTGTTTTTT; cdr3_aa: CASSLASPRAEKLFF
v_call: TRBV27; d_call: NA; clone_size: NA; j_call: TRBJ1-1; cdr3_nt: TGTGCCAGCAGTTTAGACACCTCCGGGAGGACTGAAGCTTTCTTT; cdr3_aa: CASSLDTSGRTEAFF
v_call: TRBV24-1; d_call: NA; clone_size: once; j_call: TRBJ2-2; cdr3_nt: TGTGCCACCAGCGGAGTTGGGACCGGGGAGCTGTTTTTT; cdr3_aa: CATSGVGTGELFF
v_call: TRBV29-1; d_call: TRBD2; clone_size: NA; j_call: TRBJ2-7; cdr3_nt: TGCAGCGTATCGGGGGGGTCTAGCTCCTACGAGCAGTACTTC; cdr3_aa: CSVSGGSSSYEQYF
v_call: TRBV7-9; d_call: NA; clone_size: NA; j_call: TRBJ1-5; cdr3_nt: TGTGCCAGCAGCTTATCTGGGTTTGGCAATCAGCCCCAGCATTTT; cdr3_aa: CASSLSGFGNQPQHF
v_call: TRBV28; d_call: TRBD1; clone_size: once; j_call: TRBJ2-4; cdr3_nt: TGTGCCAGCAGTCCAACAGGGGGCCTAGCCAAAAACATTCAGTACTTC; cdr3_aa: CASSPTGGLAKNIQYF
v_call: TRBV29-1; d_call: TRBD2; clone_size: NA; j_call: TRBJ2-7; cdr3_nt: TGCAGCCCCTTTACCGGGACTAGCGGGATAGGCGAGCAGTACTTC; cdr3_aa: CSPFTGTSGIGEQYF
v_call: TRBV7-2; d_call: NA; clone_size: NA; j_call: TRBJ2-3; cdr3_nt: TGTGCCAGCAGCTTGCTCCCGGGACTGGCAACAGATACGCAGTATTTT; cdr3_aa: CASSLLPGLATDTQYF